The 26 T cell receptor beta chains below were found in one sample sequenced in a study of blood T cells in healthy people across ages. Sample-barcoded 5' priming and a J-beta primer mix drove a second PCR of roughly 6 to 12 cycles. From the 5' RACE reads, TCRdb called clonotypes with MiXCR, one entry per CDR3 protein. The table shows fewer than 950,000 distinct CDR3 sequences, with roughly 35% occurring only once. Input material: blood. The receptors shown here come from a man aged 18 to 30 in good health.

The chain carries TRBV4-2 and TRBJ1-4; no clear D gene. The length of the CDR3 is 14 residues. Germline CDR1 is LGHNA and CDR2 is YNFKEQ. V was trimmed by 0 bases and J by 0 bases, leaving 2 bases between them. DNA of the CDR3: TGTGCCAGCAGCCAAGAAACAACTAATGAAAAACTGTTTTTT. Protein: CASSQETTNEKLFF.

J is TRBJ2-3 and V is TRBV12-3 or TRBV12-4; 10 bases line up with TRBD1. With 5 bases clipped from V and 2 bases from J, the junction kept 4 bases outside the gene matches. The CDR3 is 15 residues long. CDR3 amino acids: CASSKTGGPTDTQYF. The CDR3 DNA sequence: TGTGCCAGCAGTAAGACAGGGGGCCCCACAGATACGCAGTATTTT.

The gene calls are TRBV7-2 and TRBJ2-3; a weak D match, TRBD2 (6 bases). Germline V CDR1 and CDR2: SGHTA, FQGNSA. Trimming pared 2 bases from V and 2 bases from J, leaving 11 bases between. The CDR3 runs 15 residues. CDR3 sequence reads: CASSLTSSDTDTQYF. The DNA of the CDR3 is TGTGCCAGCAGCTTAACGTCTAGCGACACAGATACGCAGTATTTT. The entire variable domain, with the rest obtained from reference TRBV7-2 and TRBJ2-3, is as follows: GAGVSQSPSNKVTEKGKDVELRCDPISGHTALYWYRQSLGQGLEFLIYFQGNSAPDKSGLPSDRFSAERTGGSVSTLTIQRTQQEDSAVYLCASSLTSSDTDTQYFGPGTRLTVL.

V usage is TRBV12-3 or TRBV12-4 and J usage is TRBJ1-1, with TRBD1 matching over 7 bases. The V segment lost 6 bases and the J segment 6 bases; nucleotides outside the gene matches: 13. The CDR3 has 15 amino acids. The DNA of the CDR3 is TGTGCCAGCAGAGAATACAGGGGATCGACCCCTGAAGCTTTCTTT. Encoded protein: CASREYRGSTPEAFF.

The V call is TRBV9, the J call TRBJ2-7, with TRBD1 matching 7 bases. This CDR3 region has 15 residues. Trimming at V came to 4 bases and at J to 7 bases, leaving 14 bases not matched to a gene. Germline V CDR1 and CDR2: SGDLS, YYNGEE. DNA for the CDR3: TGTGCCAGCAGCCCCCGTCGGACAGGAAACAATGAGCAGTACTTC. Amino acid sequence: CASSPRRTGNNEQYF.

This clonotype was detected a few times. J is TRBJ1-1 and V is TRBV7-2, with 9 bases identical to TRBD1. The CDR3 has 13 amino acids. The germline gives CDR1 SGHTA, CDR2 FQGNSA. V lost 1 base to trimming and J lost 10 bases; unmatched junction nucleotides: 4. The CDR3 bases are TGTGCCAGCAGCTTAGGGGCGGGACAGGGAGCTTTCTTT. Amino acids: CASSLGAGQGAFF.

Many counts were recorded for this clonotype. The chain employs TRBV12-3 or TRBV12-4 and TRBJ2-1; a possible D gene is TRBD1 (5 bases). V lost 5 bases, J lost 5 bases, and 7 bases lay in between. The CDR3 runs to 12 residues. The CDR3 spells CASSTTDNEQFF. In DNA, the CDR3 is TGTGCCAGCAGTACGACAGACAATGAGCAGTTCTTC.

The V and J genes are TRBV29-1 and TRBJ2-1; 7 positions match TRBD2. The germline V gene has CDR1 SQVTM and CDR2 ANQGSEA. The trim removed 7 bases at V and 0 bases at J, leaving 9 bases unmatched. The CDR3 length is 15 residues. CDR3 DNA sequence: TGCAGCGCTGGCGGAGGGAGGGGCTCCTACAATGAGCAGTTCTTC. It is translated as CSAGGGRGSYNEQFF.

This clonotype was seen at least ten times. The V and J genes are TRBV7-2 and TRBJ2-5; no clear D gene. The V and J ends lost 10 bases and 2 bases respectively, with 14 bases between them. The CDR3 consists of 13 residues. In germline, CDR1 is SGHTA, CDR2 FQGNSA. The CDR3 coding sequence is TGTGCCACCTCTAAGACGGTTCAAGAGACCCAGTACTTC. It translates to CATSKTVQETQYF.

This clonotype was seen only a few times. This rearrangement joins TRBV7-6 to TRBJ2-5, with 9 bases identical to TRBD1. The CDR3 extends over 16 amino acids. Losses at the gene ends were 2 bases for V and 11 bases for J; bases not matched to a gene: 15. Germline V gives CDR1 SGHVS, CDR2 FNYEAQ. The DNA of the CDR3 is TGTGCCAGCAGCTTAAGTCGGGACAGGGCTTACAATGAGCAGTACTTC. Its translation: CASSLSRDRAYNEQYF.

The chain carries TRBV18 and TRBJ2-6; D not certain. The V gene's germline CDR1 is KGHSH and CDR2 LQKENI. The germline V and J ends were trimmed by 0 bases and 2 bases, with 8 bases remaining between them. The CDR3 runs to 16 residues. The CDR3 nucleotides read TGTGCCAGCTCACCACCGAGTTACGCTGGGGCCAACGTCCTGACTTTC. This sequence encodes CASSPPSYAGANVLTF.

This chain links TRBV4-2 with TRBJ2-3; 7 nucleotides align to TRBD2. Germline V gene lookup returns CDR1 LGHNA and CDR2 YNFKEQ. CDR3 length equals 17 residues. J gave up 2 bases and V 5 bases, and 13 bases lay outside the gene matches. For the CDR3, the DNA is TGTGCCAGCAGCGAAGTGTGGAGCGGGACGCCCACAGATACGCAGTATTTT. Encoded protein: CASSEVWSGTPTDTQYF.

This clonotype was seen just once. One junction end does not reproduce the germline sequence, and a read error may be involved. This sequence joins TRBV12-3 or TRBV12-4 and TRBJ2-7; D may match TRBD1 or TRBD2 (6 bases each). Judging by the DNA end, TRBJ2-5 fits better; the J call may be wrong. This CDR3 comprises 13 residues. The CDR3 loop reads CTSSLRGEETQYF. The CDR3 region has the DNA TGTACCAGCAGTTTGAGGGGGGAGGAGACCCAGTACTTC.

The chain has TRBV7-2 and TRBJ1-5; D unclear. The CDR3 sequence is 14 residues long. From germline, CDR1 is SGHTA and CDR2 FQGNSA. The ends were cut back, 4 bases at V and 6 bases at J, with 13 bases in the middle. CDR3 DNA sequence: TGTGCCAGCAGCTCGACACCAACGGGTCAGCCCCAGCATTTT. Translation gives CASSSTPTGQPQHF.

This chain uses TRBV2 with TRBJ2-7, with 7 bases aligning to TRBD1. J lost 0 bases, V lost 3 bases, and 8 bases had no gene match. The CDR3 is 16 amino acids. Germline values: CDR1 SNHLY, CDR2 FYNNEI. The CDR3 DNA reads as TGTGCCAGCAGTGACCCTGGACAGGTTACCTCCTACGAGCAGTACTTC. Translated: CASSDPGQVTSYEQYF.

The gene calls are TRBV9 and TRBJ2-7; tentative D call: TRBD2 (6 bases). The V gene's germline CDR1 is SGDLS and CDR2 YYNGEE. CDR3 length: 12 residues. V was cut by 5 bases and J by 9 bases, with 15 bases left in between. CDR3 sequence reads: CASRGLDGGQYF. CDR3 sequence (DNA): TGTGCCAGCAGGGGACTTGACGGCGGGCAGTACTTC.

The chain links TRBV6-6 to TRBJ2-5; 7 bases agree with TRBD1. CDR3 length: 14 amino acids. Trimming cost V 6 bases and J 4 bases; bases outside gene matches: 8. Germline V CDR1 and CDR2: MNHNY, SVGAGI (reference sequence). CDR3 nucleotides: TGTGCCAGCAGGGACAACAGGGGAGTAGAGACCCAGTACTTC. Amino acids: CASRDNRGVETQYF.

The rearrangement links TRBV12-3 or TRBV12-4 to TRBJ1-1; 9 bases line up with TRBD1. The CDR3 totals 17 residues. J was trimmed by 0 bases and V by 1 base; bases with no gene match: 6. The chain's CDR3 is CASSLGGQGRMNTEAFF. CDR3 DNA sequence: TGTGCCAGCAGTTTAGGGGGACAGGGTCGGATGAACACTGAAGCTTTCTTT.

With respect to this clonotype: Relative to the germline gene, one junction end is altered; a read error may explain this. The chain couples TRBV4-3 to TRBJ2-3; D is uncertain. The germline V gene encodes CDR1 LGHNA and CDR2 YSLEER. The CDR3 runs 14 residues. CDR3 DNA sequence: TGCGCCGGCAGCCAAAATGTCCTTGAAGATACGCAGTATTTT. This codes for CAGSQNVLEDTQYF.

The chain joins TRBV15 to TRBJ2-3; D ambiguous. The germline gives CDR1 LNHNV, CDR2 YYDKDF (reference sequence). CDR3 size: 15 residues. Deletions cut 4 bases from V and 0 bases from J, with 11 bases between. The CDR3 bases are TGTGCCACCAGCAAAAGATCGATCAGCACAGATACGCAGTATTTT. Residues: CATSKRSISTDTQYF.

In this sample, this clonotype turned up a few times. The chain links TRBV20-1 to TRBJ2-3; D may be TRBD2 (6 bases). V was trimmed by 3 bases and J by 0 bases, leaving 16 bases between them. From germline, CDR1 is DFQATT and CDR2 SNEGSKA (reference sequence). CDR3 length: 16 residues. The CDR3, as DNA: TGCAGTGCTAGTTCACCGGGACTTCTTAGCACAGATACGCAGTATTTT. Its protein is CSASSPGLLSTDTQYF.

This clonotype has more than one count but fewer than ten. J is TRBJ1-4 and V is TRBV12-3 or TRBV12-4; D unclear. Deletions cut 6 bases from V and 0 bases from J, with 8 bases between. CDR3 length equals 14 residues. CDR3 bases: TGTGCCAGCAGCTTTTTGGCAACTAATGAAAAACTGTTTTTT. Amino acids: CASSFLATNEKLFF.

This sequence joins TRBV5-1 and TRBJ1-1, with a possible D match to TRBD1 (5 bases). CDR3 length equals 13 residues. Trimming took 5 bases from V and 3 from J, leaving 11 bases between them. The V gene's germline CDR1 is SGHRS and CDR2 YFSETQ. The CDR3 is CASRGVTDTEAFF. The CDR3 bases are TGCGCCAGCAGGGGGGTCACGGACACTGAAGCTTTCTTT.

V and J are TRBV25-1 and TRBJ1-5, with D unclear. Between the trimmed V and J ends, which lost 3 bases and 6 bases, there was a span of 12 bases. The CDR3 has 14 amino acids. From germline, CDR1 is MGHDK and CDR2 SYGVNS. The CDR3 sequence: CASSEADLGQPQHF. The CDR3 DNA reads TGTGCCAGCAGTGAGGCAGATCTAGGTCAGCCCCAGCATTTT.

For this clonotype: This may arise from a read error, as a much more abundant clone is one base away. The chain has TRBV29-1 and TRBJ2-4; D is perhaps TRBD1 or TRBD2 (5 bases each). Germline CDR1 SQVTM, CDR2 ANQGSEA. The CDR3 consists of 10 residues. V was clipped by 6 bases and J by 15 bases, with 15 bases between them. This CDR3 is CSVGTYERYF. The CDR3 DNA reads as TGCAGCGTGGGGACCTACGAGCGGTACTTC.

The chain has TRBV29-1 and TRBJ1-4; 7 positions agree with TRBD1. Germline CDR1 reads SQVTM; CDR2 reads ANQGSEA. The V and J ends lost 2 bases and 6 bases, in that order; junction bases with no gene match: 3. The CDR3 contains 13 residues. CDR3 loop: CSVERGQDEKLFF. The CDR3 DNA reads as TGCAGCGTTGAAAGGGGGCAAGATGAAAAACTGTTTTTT.